This T cell receptor (beta chain) was observed in a study of CD8 T cells in ankylosing spondylitis. The germline V gene encodes CDR1 SGDLS and CDR2 YYNGEE. The CDR3 runs to 15 residues. V lost 3 bases, J lost 4 bases, and 6 bases stayed unmatched. Findings and limits, study-wide: The authors found the disease-linked clones to be CD8+ and relatively rare in peripheral blood. The study looked at matched synovial fluid samples from ankylosing spondylitis patients. Disease-linked clones were reported to be significantly enriched there. A TCR beta motif made of 7 to 9 highly homologous variants seemed typical of ankylosing spondylitis blood.

5'-RACE, quantitative and with molecular barcodes, yielded the TCR beta libraries. TCRdb ran MiXCR on the 5' RACE reads and lists one entry per CDR3 protein. Among roughly 440,000 distinct CDR3 sequences listed, roughly a sixth were seen once. This clonotype was counted between two and nine times. The antigen remains undetermined. The V gene is TRBV9, the J gene TRBJ2-2, with 7 bases aligning to TRBD1. The sample consisted of blood, either unsorted or a sorted T cell fraction (not recorded which). This receptor was taken from a male donor with ankylosing spondylitis. The CDR3, as DNA: TGTGCCAGCAGCGAAGGGGGCCCAGGCACCGGGGAGCTGTTTTTT. Encoded protein: CASSEGGPGTGELFF.